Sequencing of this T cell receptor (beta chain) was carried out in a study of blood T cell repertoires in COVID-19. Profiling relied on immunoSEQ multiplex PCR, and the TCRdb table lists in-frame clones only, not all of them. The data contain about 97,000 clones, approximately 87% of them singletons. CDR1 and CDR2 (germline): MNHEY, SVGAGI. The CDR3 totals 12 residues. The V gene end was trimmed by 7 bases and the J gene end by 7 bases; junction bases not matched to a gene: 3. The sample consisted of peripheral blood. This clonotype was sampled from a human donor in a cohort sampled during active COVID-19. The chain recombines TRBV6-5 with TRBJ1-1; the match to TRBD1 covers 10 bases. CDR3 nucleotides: TGTGCCAGCACCGACAGGGGGCTTGAAGCTTTCTTT. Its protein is CASTDRGLEAFF.